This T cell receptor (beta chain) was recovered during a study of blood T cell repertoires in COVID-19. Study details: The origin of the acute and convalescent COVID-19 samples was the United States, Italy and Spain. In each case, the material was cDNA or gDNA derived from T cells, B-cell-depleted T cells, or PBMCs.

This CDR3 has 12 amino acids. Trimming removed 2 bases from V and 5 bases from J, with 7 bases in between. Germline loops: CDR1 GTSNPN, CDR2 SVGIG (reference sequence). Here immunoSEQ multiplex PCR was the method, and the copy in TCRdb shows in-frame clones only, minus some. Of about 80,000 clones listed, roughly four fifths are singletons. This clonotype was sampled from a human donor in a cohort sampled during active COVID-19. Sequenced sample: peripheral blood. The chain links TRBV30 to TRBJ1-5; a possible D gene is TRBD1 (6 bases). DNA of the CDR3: TGTGCCTGGAGTCCAGGGGATCAGCCCCAGCATTTT. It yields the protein CAWSPGDQPQHF.